This is a list of T cell receptor beta chains from one sample in a study of regulatory T cells in long-lasting Graves disease. TCRdb redid the calling of the multiplex PCR reads with MiXCR, one entry per CDR3 protein. The data contain about 610,000 distinct CDR3 sequences, more than 15% of them singletons. This sample also appeared in a second study, on T cells in Graves' hyperthyroidism and ophthalmopathy.

The starting material was peripheral blood mononuclear cells (PBMCs), obtained at new diagnosis, from a patient treated with antithyroid drugs. The receptors shown here come from a man between 18 and 29 years old with Graves disease. Each CDR3 is given with its conserved first and last residue. Clone size appears in some rows only: once, few, many, or a class for an expanded clone.

clone size	V gene	CDR3 length	CDR3 protein
NA	TRBV5-6	14	CASSFGQLYIEQYF
many	TRBV3-1	15	CASSQVQEAYNEQFF
few	TRBV28	14	CASSLSEGAREQYF
many	TRBV20-1	12	CSARGGQGTQYF
NA	TRBV6-1	15	CASSAPGQGSEKLFF
NA	TRBV10-3	14	CAIRRTERNTEAFF
few	TRBV7-9	17	CASSPRPSDSGANVLTF
few	TRBV7-3	15	CASSWASGFTDTQYF
many	TRBV12-3/TRBV12-4	15	CASSLEGARSGELFF
many	TRBV28	13	CASSKDRVHEQYF
many	TRBV11-3	15	CASSSWGSSYNEQFF
many	TRBV7-9	14	CASSTGTVSNEQYF
NA	TRBV7-9	14	CASSPSQGVQPQHF
many	TRBV7-3	16	CASSPMAGGPDGELFF
NA	TRBV5-1	19	CASSSLAGGSFGSYNEQYF
NA	TRBV27	15	CASSPGDFGANVLTF